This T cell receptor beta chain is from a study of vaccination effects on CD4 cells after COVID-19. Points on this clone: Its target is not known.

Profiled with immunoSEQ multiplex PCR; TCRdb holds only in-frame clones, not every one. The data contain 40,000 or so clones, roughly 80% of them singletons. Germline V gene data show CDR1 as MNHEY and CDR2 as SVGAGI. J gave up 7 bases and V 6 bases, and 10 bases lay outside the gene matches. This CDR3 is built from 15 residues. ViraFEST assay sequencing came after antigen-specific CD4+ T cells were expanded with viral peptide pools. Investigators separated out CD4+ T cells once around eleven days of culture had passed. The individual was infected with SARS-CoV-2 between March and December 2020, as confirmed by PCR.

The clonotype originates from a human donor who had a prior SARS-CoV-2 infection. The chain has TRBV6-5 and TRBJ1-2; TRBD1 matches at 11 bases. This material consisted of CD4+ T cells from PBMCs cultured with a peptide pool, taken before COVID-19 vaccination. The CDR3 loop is CASRPRRDRGFGYTF. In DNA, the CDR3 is TGTGCCAGCAGACCCAGGAGGGACAGGGGGTTTGGCTACACCTTC.